The sequence of this TCR beta chain was determined in a study of early T cells in non-severe SARS-CoV-2 infection. Germline CDR1 and CDR2: MNHNS and SASEGT. Trimming cost V 2 bases and J 3 bases; bases outside gene matches: 0. CDR3 length: 14 residues. Study-wide findings and caveats: There was a bias toward anti-spike CD8 responses in VDJdb matching, which missed private and CD4 specificities.

Unique molecular identifiers were affixed to single, distinct cDNA molecules. MiXCR, run by TCRdb on the 5' RACE reads, gives a single entry per CDR3 protein. The repertoire holds some 71,000 distinct CDR3 sequences, with about an eighth as singletons. A word on this clonotype: What it recognizes is unknown.

This receptor was obtained from an adult who was a healthcare worker with PCR-confirmed SARS-CoV-2 infection or an uninfected control (not recorded which). The chain carries TRBV6-1 and TRBJ2-2, with 7 nucleotides matching TRBD2. The material was whole blood, obtained at baseline. The CDR3 DNA is TGTGCCAGCAGTGAACTAGCGGACACCGGGGAGCTGTTTTTT. It is translated as CASSELADTGELFF.